Given below is one T cell receptor beta chain in context. This specimen belongs to a study of blood T cells in healthy people across ages. The V end lost 3 bases, the J end lost 4 bases, and 11 bases lay between the germline ends. CDR3 length: 14 amino acids. A second PCR of roughly 7 to 11 cycles used a sample-barcoded 5' primer and a J-beta primer mix. Per-sample output comprised a minimum of 2.5 million paired-end reads containing CDR3. One entry per CDR3 protein results from TCRdb running MiXCR on the 5' RACE reads. Here the sample spans 730,000 or so distinct CDR3 sequences, approximately 39% being singletons. No fewer than 5.5 micrograms of total RNA were isolated from every sample.

This sequence joins TRBV12-3 or TRBV12-4 and TRBJ2-3; a weak D match, TRBD2 (6 bases). The source material was blood. The receptor was derived from a woman aged 55-69 years in good health. This CDR3 reads CASSLGLLADTQYF. The CDR3 coding sequence is TGTGCCAGCAGTTTGGGACTTTTGGCAGATACGCAGTATTTT.